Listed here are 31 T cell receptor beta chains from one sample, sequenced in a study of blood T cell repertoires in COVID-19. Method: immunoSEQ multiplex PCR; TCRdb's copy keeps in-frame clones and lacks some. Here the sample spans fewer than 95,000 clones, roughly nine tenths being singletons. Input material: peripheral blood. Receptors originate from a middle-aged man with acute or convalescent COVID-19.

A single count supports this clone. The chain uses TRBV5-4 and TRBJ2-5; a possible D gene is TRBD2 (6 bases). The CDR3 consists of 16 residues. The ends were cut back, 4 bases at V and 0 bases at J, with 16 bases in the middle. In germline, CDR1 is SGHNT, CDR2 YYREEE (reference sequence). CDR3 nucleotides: TGTGCCAGCAGCCAAGAGGCGGGGAATTACCAAGAGACCCAGTACTTC. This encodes CASSQEAGNYQETQYF.

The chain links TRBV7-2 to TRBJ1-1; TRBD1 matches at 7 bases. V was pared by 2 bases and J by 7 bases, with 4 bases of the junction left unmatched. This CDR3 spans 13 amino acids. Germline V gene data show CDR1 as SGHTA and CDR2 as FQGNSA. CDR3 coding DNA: TGTGCCAGCAGCTTATACAGGGGAAATGAAGCTTTCTTT. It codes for CASSLYRGNEAFF. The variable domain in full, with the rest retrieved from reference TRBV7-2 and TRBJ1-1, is GAGVSQSPSNKVTEKGKDVELRCDPISGHTALYWYRQSLGQGLEFLIYFQGNSAPDKSGLPSDRFSAERTGGSVSTLTIQRTQQEDSAVYLCASSLYRGNEAFFGQGTRLTVV.

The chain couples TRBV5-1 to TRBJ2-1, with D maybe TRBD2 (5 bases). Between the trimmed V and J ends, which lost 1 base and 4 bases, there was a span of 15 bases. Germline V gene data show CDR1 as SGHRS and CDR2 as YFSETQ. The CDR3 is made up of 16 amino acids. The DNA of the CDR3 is TGCGCCAGCAGCTTGAAAAGGCTAGCTTTATACAATGAGCAGTTCTTC. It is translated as CASSLKRLALYNEQFF.

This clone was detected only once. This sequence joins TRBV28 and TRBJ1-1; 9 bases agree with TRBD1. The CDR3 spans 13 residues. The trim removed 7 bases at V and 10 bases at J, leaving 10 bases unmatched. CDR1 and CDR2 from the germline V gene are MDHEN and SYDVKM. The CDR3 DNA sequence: TGTGCCAGCATTCACAGGGGGCGGCGGGGAGCTTTCTTT. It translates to CASIHRGRRGAFF.

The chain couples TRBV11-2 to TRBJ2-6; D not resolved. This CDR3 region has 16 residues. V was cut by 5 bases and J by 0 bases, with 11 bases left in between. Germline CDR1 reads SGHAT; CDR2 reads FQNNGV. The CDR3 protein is CASSDRASSGANVLTF. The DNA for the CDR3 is TGTGCCAGCAGCGATCGAGCTAGCTCTGGGGCCAACGTCCTGACTTTC.

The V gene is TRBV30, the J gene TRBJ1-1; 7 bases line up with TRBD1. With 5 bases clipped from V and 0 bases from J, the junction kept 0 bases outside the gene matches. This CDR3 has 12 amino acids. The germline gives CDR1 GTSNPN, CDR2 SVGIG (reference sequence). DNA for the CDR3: TGTGCCTGGGGACAGGTGAACACTGAAGCTTTCTTT. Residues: CAWGQVNTEAFF.

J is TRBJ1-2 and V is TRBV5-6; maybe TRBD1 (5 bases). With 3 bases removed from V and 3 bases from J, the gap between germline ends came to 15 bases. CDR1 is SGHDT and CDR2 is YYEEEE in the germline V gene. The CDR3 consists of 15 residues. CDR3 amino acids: CASSSWSGGYYGYTF. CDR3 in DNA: TGTGCCAGCAGCTCATGGTCCGGGGGATACTATGGCTACACCTTC.

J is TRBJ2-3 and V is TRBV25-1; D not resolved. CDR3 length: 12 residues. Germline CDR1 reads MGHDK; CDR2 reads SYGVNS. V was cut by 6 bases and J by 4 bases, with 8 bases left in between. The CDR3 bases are TGTGCCAGCAGGGCCCCATCAGATACGCAGTATTTT. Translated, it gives CASRAPSDTQYF.

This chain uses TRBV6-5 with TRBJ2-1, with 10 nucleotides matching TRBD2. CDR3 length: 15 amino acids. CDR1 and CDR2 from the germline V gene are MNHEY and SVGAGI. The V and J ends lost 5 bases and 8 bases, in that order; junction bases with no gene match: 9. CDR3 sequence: CASSRSGGAADEQFF. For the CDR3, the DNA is TGTGCCAGCAGTCGGAGCGGGGGGGCCGCGGATGAGCAGTTCTTC.

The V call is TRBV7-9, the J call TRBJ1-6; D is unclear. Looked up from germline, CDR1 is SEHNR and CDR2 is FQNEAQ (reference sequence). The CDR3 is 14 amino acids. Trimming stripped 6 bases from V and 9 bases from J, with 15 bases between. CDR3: CASSLTEVGSPLHF. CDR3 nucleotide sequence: TGTGCCAGCAGTCTAACAGAAGTTGGTTCACCCCTCCACTTT.

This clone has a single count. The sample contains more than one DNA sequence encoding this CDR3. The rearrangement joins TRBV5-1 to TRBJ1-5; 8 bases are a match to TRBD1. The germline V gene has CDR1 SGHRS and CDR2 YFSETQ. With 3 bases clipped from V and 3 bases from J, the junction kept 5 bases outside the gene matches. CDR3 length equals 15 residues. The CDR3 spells CASSSGGLLNQPQHF. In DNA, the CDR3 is TGCGCCAGCAGCTCAGGGGGCCTTCTCAATCAGCCCCAGCATTTT.

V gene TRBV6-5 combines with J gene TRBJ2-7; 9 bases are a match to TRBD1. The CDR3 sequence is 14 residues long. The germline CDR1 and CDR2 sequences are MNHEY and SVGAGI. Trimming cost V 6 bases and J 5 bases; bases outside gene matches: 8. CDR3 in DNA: TGTGCCAGCAGGGGGACAGGGCTTCCTCACGAGCAGTACTTC. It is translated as CASRGTGLPHEQYF.

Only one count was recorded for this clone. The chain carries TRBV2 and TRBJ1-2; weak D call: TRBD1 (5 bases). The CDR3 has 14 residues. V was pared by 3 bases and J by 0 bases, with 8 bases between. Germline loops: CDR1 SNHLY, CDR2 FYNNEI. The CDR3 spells CASSEARANYGYTF. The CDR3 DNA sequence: TGTGCCAGCAGTGAGGCCAGGGCTAACTATGGCTACACCTTC. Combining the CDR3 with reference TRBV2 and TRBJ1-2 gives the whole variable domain EPEVTQTPSHQVTQMGQEVILRCVPISNHLYFYWYRQILGQKVEFLVSFYNNEISEKSEIFDDQFSVERPDGSNFTLKIRSTKLEDSAMYFCASSEARANYGYTFGSGTRLTVV.

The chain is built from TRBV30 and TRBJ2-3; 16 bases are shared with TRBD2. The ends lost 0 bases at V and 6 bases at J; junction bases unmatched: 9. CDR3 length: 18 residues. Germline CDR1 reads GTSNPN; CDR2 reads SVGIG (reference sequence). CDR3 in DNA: TGTGCCTGGAGTGTCCCCGGGACTAGCGGGGGGGCCGACGATACGCAGTATTTT. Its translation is CAWSVPGTSGGADDTQYF.

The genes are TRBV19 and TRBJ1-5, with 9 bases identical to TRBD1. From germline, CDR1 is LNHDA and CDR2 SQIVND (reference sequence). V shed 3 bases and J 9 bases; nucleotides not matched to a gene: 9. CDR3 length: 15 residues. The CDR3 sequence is CASSILGQGKGPQHF. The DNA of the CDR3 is TGTGCCAGTAGTATTTTGGGACAGGGAAAAGGGCCCCAGCATTTT.

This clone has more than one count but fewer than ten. CDR3 bases: TGTGCCAGCAGAACAACTAGCGACACCGGGGAGCTGTTTTTT. It encodes CASRTTSDTGELFF. This rearrangement joins TRBV6-6 to TRBJ2-2, with 7 bases aligning to TRBD2. J gave up 3 bases and V 6 bases, and 4 bases lay outside the gene matches. From germline, CDR1 is MNHNY and CDR2 SVGAGI (reference sequence). This CDR3 spans 14 amino acids.

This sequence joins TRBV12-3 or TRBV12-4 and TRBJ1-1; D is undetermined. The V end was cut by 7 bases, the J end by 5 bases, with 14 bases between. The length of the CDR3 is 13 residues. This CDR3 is CASTPTGWTEAFF. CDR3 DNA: TGTGCCAGCACCCCAACGGGATGGACTGAAGCTTTCTTT.

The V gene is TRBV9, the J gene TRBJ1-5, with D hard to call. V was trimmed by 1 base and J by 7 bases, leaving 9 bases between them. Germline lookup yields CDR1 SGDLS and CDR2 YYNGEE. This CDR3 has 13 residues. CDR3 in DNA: TGTGCCAGCAGCGTAAACCCGGGACAGCCCCAGCATTTT. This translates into CASSVNPGQPQHF.

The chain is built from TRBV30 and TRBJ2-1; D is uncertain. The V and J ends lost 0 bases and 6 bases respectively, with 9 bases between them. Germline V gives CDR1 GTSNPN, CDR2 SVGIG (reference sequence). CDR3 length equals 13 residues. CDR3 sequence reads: CAWSVRPGNEQFF. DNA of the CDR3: TGTGCCTGGAGTGTACGGCCAGGCAATGAGCAGTTCTTC.

The CDR3 sequence: CASKGFRVSNQPQHF. CDR3 in DNA: TGTGCCAGCAAAGGTTTCCGGGTTAGCAATCAGCCCCAGCATTTT. The chain has TRBV28 and TRBJ1-5; D is uncertain. The CDR3 is 15 residues long. Between the trimmed V and J ends, which lost 7 bases and 0 bases, there was a span of 13 bases. CDR1 MDHEN and CDR2 SYDVKM come from the germline V gene.

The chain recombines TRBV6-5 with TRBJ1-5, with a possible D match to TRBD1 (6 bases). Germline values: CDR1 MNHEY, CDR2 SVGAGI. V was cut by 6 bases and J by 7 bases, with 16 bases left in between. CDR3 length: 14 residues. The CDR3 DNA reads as TGTGCCAGCAGACCCGACAGGTCCCAACAGCCCCAGCATTTT. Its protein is CASRPDRSQQPQHF.

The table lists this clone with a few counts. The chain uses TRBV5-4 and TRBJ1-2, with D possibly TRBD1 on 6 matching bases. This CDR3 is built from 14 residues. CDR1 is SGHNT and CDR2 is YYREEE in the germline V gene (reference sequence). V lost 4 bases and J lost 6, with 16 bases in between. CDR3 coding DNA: TGTGCCAGCAGCGATGGACAGTGGACCAATGGCTACACCTTC. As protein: CASSDGQWTNGYTF.

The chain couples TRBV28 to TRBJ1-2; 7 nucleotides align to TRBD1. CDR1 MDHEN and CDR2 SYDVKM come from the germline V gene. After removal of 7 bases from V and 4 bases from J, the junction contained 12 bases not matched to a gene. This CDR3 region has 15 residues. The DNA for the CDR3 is TGTGCCAGCACCGGACAATCGTCAGGGGGCTATGGCTACACCTTC. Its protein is CASTGQSSGGYGYTF.

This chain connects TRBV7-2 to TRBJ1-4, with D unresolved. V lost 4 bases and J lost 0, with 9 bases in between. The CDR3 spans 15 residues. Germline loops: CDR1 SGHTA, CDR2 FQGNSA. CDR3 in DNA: TGTGCCAGCAGCTCAGATTCTGCAACTAATGAAAAACTGTTTTTT. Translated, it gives CASSSDSATNEKLFF.

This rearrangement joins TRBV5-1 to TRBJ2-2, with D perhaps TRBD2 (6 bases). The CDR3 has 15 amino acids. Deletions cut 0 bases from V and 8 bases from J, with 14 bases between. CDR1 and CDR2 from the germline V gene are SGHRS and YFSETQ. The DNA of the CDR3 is TGCGCCAGCAGCTTGGTGCGGACTACTGCGGGGGAGCTGTTTTTT. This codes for CASSLVRTTAGELFF.

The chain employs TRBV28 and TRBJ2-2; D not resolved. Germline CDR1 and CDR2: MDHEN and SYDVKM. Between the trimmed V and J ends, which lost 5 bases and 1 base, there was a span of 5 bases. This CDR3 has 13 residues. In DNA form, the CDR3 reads TGTGCCAGCAGTACAGTGAACACCGGGGAGCTGTTTTTT. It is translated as CASSTVNTGELFF.

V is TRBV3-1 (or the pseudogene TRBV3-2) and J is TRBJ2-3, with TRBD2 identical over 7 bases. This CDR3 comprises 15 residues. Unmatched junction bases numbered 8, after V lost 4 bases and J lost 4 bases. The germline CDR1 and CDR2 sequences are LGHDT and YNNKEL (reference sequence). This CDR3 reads CASSLPGAGSDTQYF. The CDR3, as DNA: TGTGCCAGCAGCCTACCGGGAGCGGGGTCAGATACGCAGTATTTT.

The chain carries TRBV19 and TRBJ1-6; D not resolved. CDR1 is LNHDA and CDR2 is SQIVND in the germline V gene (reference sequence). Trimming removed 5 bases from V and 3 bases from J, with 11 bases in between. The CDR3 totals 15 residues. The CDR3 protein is CASSPGNLYNSPLHF. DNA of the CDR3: TGTGCCAGTAGTCCCGGGAACCTCTATAATTCACCCCTCCACTTT.

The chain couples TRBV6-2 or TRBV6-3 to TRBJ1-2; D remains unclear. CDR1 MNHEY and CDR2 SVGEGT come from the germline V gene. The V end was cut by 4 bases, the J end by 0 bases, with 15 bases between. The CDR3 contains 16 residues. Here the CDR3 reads CASSLHGRDSNYGYTF. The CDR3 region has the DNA TGTGCCAGCAGTTTGCACGGCAGAGACTCTAACTATGGCTACACCTTC.

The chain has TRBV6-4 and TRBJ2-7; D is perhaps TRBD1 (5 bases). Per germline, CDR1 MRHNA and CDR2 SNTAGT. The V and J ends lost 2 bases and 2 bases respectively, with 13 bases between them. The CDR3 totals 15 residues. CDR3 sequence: CASSDRSDRTYEQYF. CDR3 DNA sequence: TGTGCCAGCAGTGACAGGTCCGACAGAACCTACGAGCAGTACTTC.

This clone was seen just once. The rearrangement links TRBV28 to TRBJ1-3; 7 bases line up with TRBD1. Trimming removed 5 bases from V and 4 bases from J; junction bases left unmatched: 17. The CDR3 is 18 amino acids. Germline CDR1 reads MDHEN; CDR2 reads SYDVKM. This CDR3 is CASSPWRTGSKGGNTIYF. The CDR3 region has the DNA TGTGCCAGCAGTCCCTGGAGGACAGGCAGCAAAGGAGGAAACACCATATATTTT.